This passage covers 28 T cell receptor beta chains from one sample sequenced in a study of Ad26.COV2.S vaccination and SARS-CoV-2 variants. Treatment noted: about 20 received Ad26.COV2.S at low or high dose, single or two shots; five or six received placebo; per-sample allocation not given. Day 63 following the first vaccine or placebo injection was when the samples were taken. The repertoire was sequenced with immunoSEQ multiplex PCR; TCRdb's copy has only in-frame clones and lacks some. Counted here are around 450,000 clones, over 75% occurring once; the ten biggest clones make up 9% to 15%. This sample comprised peripheral blood, obtained in a trial of Ad26.COV2.S vaccine versus placebo. The receptors derive from a person between 18 and 59 years old who received the Ad26.COV2.S COVID-19 vaccine or a placebo.

This clone was observed once. V gene TRBV13 combines with J gene TRBJ2-3; 16 bases line up with TRBD2. Germline V gene sequence: CDR1 PRHDT, CDR2 FYEKMQ (reference sequence). The CDR3 contains 15 residues. Germline trimming cut 4 bases from V and 8 bases from J; bases unmatched to any gene: 3. The CDR3 region is CASSSGTSGRVTQYF. DNA of the CDR3: TGTGCCAGCAGCTCAGGGACTAGCGGGAGGGTTACGCAGTATTTT.

The chain employs TRBV7-9 and TRBJ2-5, with 10 bases identical to TRBD2. The V and J ends lost 0 bases and 5 bases, in that order; junction bases with no gene match: 9. CDR3 length: 17 amino acids. From germline, CDR1 is SEHNR and CDR2 FQNEAQ (reference sequence). The CDR3 loop reads CASSLARLAGAYETQYF. For the CDR3, the DNA is TGTGCCAGCAGCTTAGCGCGTCTAGCGGGAGCTTATGAGACCCAGTACTTC.

The J gene is TRBJ2-2, the V gene TRBV7-6; 7 bases are a match to TRBD1. The CDR3 is 17 amino acids. The J segment lost 3 bases and the V segment lost 5 bases, leaving 12 bases of the junction unmatched. The germline V gene has CDR1 SGHVS and CDR2 FNYEAQ. CDR3 sequence (DNA): TGTGCCAGCAGCCACACAAAAGGACAGGCAGACACCGGGGAGCTGTTTTTT. Protein: CASSHTKGQADTGELFF. Combining the CDR3 with reference TRBV7-6 and TRBJ2-2 gives the whole variable domain GAGVSQSPRYKVTKRGQDVALRCDPISGHVSLYWYRQALGQGPEFLTYFNYEAQQDKSGLPNDRFSAERPEGSISTLTIQRTEQRDSAMYRCASSHTKGQADTGELFFGEGSRLTVL.

This sequence joins TRBV20-1 and TRBJ2-2; possible D gene TRBD2, 5 bases. Deletions cut 3 bases from V and 0 bases from J, with 8 bases between. This CDR3 has 14 amino acids. From germline, CDR1 is DFQATT and CDR2 SNEGSKA (reference sequence). The CDR3, as DNA: TGCAGTGCTAGTGAGGACTCGAACACCGGGGAGCTGTTTTTT. This translates into CSASEDSNTGELFF.

This clone was found once. This sequence joins TRBV7-2 and TRBJ2-2, with 10 bases that match TRBD1. The J segment lost 4 bases and the V segment lost 1 base, leaving 0 bases of the junction unmatched. In germline, CDR1 is SGHTA, CDR2 FQGNSA. This CDR3 comprises 15 residues. CDR3 nucleotide sequence: TGTGCCAGCAGCTTAGGACAGGGGGCCACCGGGGAGCTGTTTTTT. It codes for CASSLGQGATGELFF.

This chain links TRBV6-6 with TRBJ2-1, with D uncertain. Trimming took 0 bases from V and 7 from J, leaving 10 bases between them. There are 14 residues in the CDR3. CDR1 is MNHNY and CDR2 is SVGAGI in the germline V gene (reference sequence). CDR3 sequence (DNA): TGTGCCAGCAGTTACTCGAACGTGGAAAATGAGCAGTTCTTC. Translation gives CASSYSNVENEQFF.

J is TRBJ2-6 and V is TRBV6-1, with 11 nucleotides matching TRBD1. Germline V lookup: CDR1 MNHNS, CDR2 SASEGT. V lost 4 bases and J lost 1; bases outside the gene matches: 6. The CDR3 runs 18 residues. The CDR3: CASSGGTGGLSGANVLTF. DNA of the CDR3: TGTGCCAGCAGTGGCGGGACAGGGGGTTTATCTGGGGCCAACGTCCTGACTTTC.

V and J are TRBV7-9 and TRBJ2-7, with TRBD2 identical over 11 bases. CDR3 length: 18 amino acids. The germline CDR1 and CDR2 sequences are SEHNR and FQNEAQ (reference sequence). V shed 5 bases and J 0 bases; nucleotides not matched to a gene: 12. CDR3 coding DNA: TGTGCCAGCAGCCCACCTTTCCCTAGCGGGGGGAGCTCCTACGAGCAGTACTTC. This translates into CASSPPFPSGGSSYEQYF.

This rearrangement joins TRBV28 to TRBJ2-3, with 8 bases aligning to TRBD2. This CDR3 is 16 amino acids long. Germline values: CDR1 MDHEN, CDR2 SYDVKM. Trimming took 6 bases from V and 4 from J; bases not matched to a gene: 12. This CDR3 reads CASRSQVSGNPDTQYF. CDR3 nucleotides: TGTGCCAGCAGATCACAGGTTAGCGGGAACCCAGATACGCAGTATTTT.

The chain employs TRBV7-2 and TRBJ2-7, with TRBD1 matching 8 bases. The germline V gene encodes CDR1 SGHTA and CDR2 FQGNSA. The CDR3 has 14 amino acids. After removal of 4 bases from V and 3 bases from J, the junction contained 5 bases not matched to a gene. DNA of the CDR3: TGTGCCAGCAGCTACACTACAGGGGGCTACGAGCAGTACTTC. This translates into CASSYTTGGYEQYF. The whole variable domain, filled in from reference TRBV7-2 and TRBJ2-7, reads GAGVSQSPSNKVTEKGKDVELRCDPISGHTALYWYRQSLGQGLEFLIYFQGNSAPDKSGLPSDRFSAERTGGSVSTLTIQRTQQEDSAVYLCASSYTTGGYEQYFGPGTRLTVT.

The V and J genes are TRBV29-1 and TRBJ2-1; TRBD2 agrees at 10 bases. CDR1 is SQVTM, CDR2 ANQGSEA, per germline. The V and J ends lost 3 bases and 4 bases, in that order; junction bases with no gene match: 3. The CDR3 has 14 residues. As DNA, the CDR3 is TGCAGCGTTGAGGGGACTAGCGCATACAATGAGCAGTTCTTC. As protein: CSVEGTSAYNEQFF.

This clone was counted a single time. The J gene is TRBJ2-2, the V gene TRBV3-1 (or the pseudogene TRBV3-2), with 11 nucleotides matching TRBD2. Germline V gene data show CDR1 as LGHDT and CDR2 as YNNKEL (reference sequence). This CDR3 contains 16 residues. The J segment lost 4 bases and the V segment lost 5 bases, leaving 6 bases of the junction unmatched. CDR3 amino acids: CASSKPGTSGTGELFF. For the CDR3, the DNA is TGTGCCAGCAGCAAACCCGGGACTAGCGGCACCGGGGAGCTGTTTTTT.

V is TRBV27 and J is TRBJ2-7, with 8 bases lining up with TRBD1. Germline CDR1 is MNHEY and CDR2 is SMNVEV (reference sequence). Trimming took 4 bases from V and 0 from J; bases not matched to a gene: 23. The length of the CDR3 is 21 residues. The CDR3 is CASSSLSPGQDPTLVSYEQYF. For the CDR3, the DNA is TGTGCCAGCAGTTCACTCTCCCCGGGACAGGATCCCACTTTAGTCTCCTACGAGCAGTACTTC.

The table lists this clone with a count of one. The chain joins TRBV5-1 to TRBJ2-1; TRBD2 agrees at 14 bases. J lost 7 bases, V lost 0 bases, and 6 bases had no gene match. The CDR3 is made up of 17 amino acids. Per the germline V gene, CDR1 is SGHRS and CDR2 is YFSETQ. This chain's CDR3 is CASSLEGTSGSLNEQFF. CDR3 nucleotides: TGCGCCAGCAGCTTGGAAGGGACTAGCGGGAGTTTGAATGAGCAGTTCTTC.

The genes are TRBV14 and TRBJ1-2, with 9 bases fitting TRBD1. After removal of 5 bases from V and 4 bases from J, the junction contained 8 bases not matched to a gene. There are 15 residues in the CDR3. Germline assignment: CDR1 SGHDN and CDR2 FVKESK. Written as DNA, the CDR3 is TGTGCCAGCAGCACGCGGACAGGGGAGGTCTATGGCTACACCTTC. Translated: CASSTRTGEVYGYTF.

V usage is TRBV11-2 and J usage is TRBJ2-5; 7 bases match TRBD2. The CDR3 is 15 residues long. CDR1 and CDR2 from the germline V gene are SGHAT and FQNNGV. The V segment lost 5 bases and the J segment 3 bases; nucleotides outside the gene matches: 9. This CDR3 reads CASSPRLADEETQYF. For the CDR3, the DNA is TGTGCCAGCAGCCCCAGACTAGCAGATGAAGAGACCCAGTACTTC.

For this clone: The sample carries other DNA sequences with the same CDR3. The V and J genes are TRBV7-2 and TRBJ2-5; 8 positions match TRBD2. CDR3 length: 14 residues. Germline V gene data show CDR1 as SGHTA and CDR2 as FQGNSA. Trimming cost V 1 base and J 4 bases; bases outside gene matches: 2. The CDR3, as DNA: TGTGCCAGCAGCTTAGGTCTAGCGGGAGAGACCCAGTACTTC. This translates into CASSLGLAGETQYF.

The chain joins TRBV4-1 to TRBJ2-3, with 9 nucleotides matching TRBD2. V shed 4 bases and J 4 bases; nucleotides not matched to a gene: 6. The CDR3 sequence is 15 residues long. Germline assignment: CDR1 MGHRA and CDR2 YSYEKL. CDR3 coding DNA: TGCGCCAGCAGCCGGGGACTAGCTATACCAGATACGCAGTATTTT. This gives the protein CASSRGLAIPDTQYF.

The genes are TRBV5-8 and TRBJ2-3; no clear D gene. CDR3 length: 13 amino acids. The ends were cut back, 0 bases at V and 6 bases at J, with 8 bases in the middle. Germline CDR1 is SGHTS and CDR2 is YDEGEE. CDR3 DNA sequence: TGTGCCAGCAGCTTGGACTCCTGGGATACGCAGTATTTT. It codes for CASSLDSWDTQYF.

The chain couples TRBV7-8 to TRBJ2-5; either TRBD1 or TRBD2 may supply D (6 bases each). The CDR3 has 15 amino acids. Germline V gene lookup returns CDR1 SGHVS and CDR2 FQNEAQ. V was clipped by 0 bases and J by 5 bases, with 13 bases between them. CDR3 nucleotide sequence: TGTGCCAGCAGCTTAGCAGGGGGGAGAGGGGAGACCCAGTACTTC. This codes for CASSLAGGRGETQYF. The full variable domain, with the rest looked up from reference TRBV7-8 and TRBJ2-5, is GAGVSQSPRYKVAKRGQDVALRCDPISGHVSLFWYQQALGQGPEFLTYFQNEAQLDKSGLPSDRFFAERPEGSVSTLKIQRTQQEDSAVYLCASSLAGGRGETQYFGPGTRLLVL.

V is TRBV5-1 and J is TRBJ2-7; 14 bases align to TRBD2. V shed 3 bases and J 6 bases; nucleotides not matched to a gene: 2. The CDR3 spans 14 residues. Germline CDR1 is SGHRS and CDR2 is YFSETQ. CDR3 residues: CASSSTSGRGEQYF. CDR3 nucleotide sequence: TGCGCCAGCAGCTCGACTAGCGGGAGGGGCGAGCAGTACTTC.

The chain recombines TRBV7-9 with TRBJ2-1; 7 bases are a match to TRBD2. Germline CDR1 SEHNR, CDR2 FQNEAQ (reference sequence). J gave up 7 bases and V 4 bases, and 10 bases lay outside the gene matches. The CDR3 is 15 amino acids. The CDR3 region has the DNA TGTGCCAGCAGCTCTGGTCCGGGAGGTGGGAATGAGCAGTTCTTC. Translating gives CASSSGPGGGNEQFF.

The chain employs TRBV4-1 and TRBJ2-7; no clear D. The germline V gene encodes CDR1 MGHRA and CDR2 YSYEKL. V gave up 1 base and J gave up 5 bases, with 15 bases separating them. The CDR3 runs 15 residues. This CDR3 is CASSQVNARYDEQYF. The CDR3 DNA is TGCGCCAGCAGCCAAGTGAATGCCAGGTACGACGAGCAGTACTTC.

V gene TRBV21-1 combines with J gene TRBJ2-5; the table's D gene call, TRBD1, was not cross checked with the DNA. TRBV21-1 constitutes a pseudogene. CDR3 length: 15 residues. CDR3 loop: CASFSIGTGQETQYF. CDR3 DNA sequence: TGTGCCAGCTTTTCAATAGGGACAGGCCAAGAGACCCAGTACTTC.

This chain joins TRBV5-1 and TRBJ2-2; D may be TRBD1 (5 bases). Trimming took off 2 bases at V and 5 bases at J, with 13 bases between the two ends. CDR3 length equals 15 residues. Germline values: CDR1 SGHRS, CDR2 YFSETQ. CDR3: CASSLESGWTGELFF. The CDR3 DNA follows: TGCGCCAGCAGCTTAGAATCAGGGTGGACCGGGGAGCTGTTTTTT.

The V call is TRBV25-1, the J call TRBJ2-1; TRBD2 is a possible D gene (6 bases). V lost 2 bases and J 8 bases, leaving 13 bases between the germline ends. This CDR3 region has 14 residues. Germline V gives CDR1 MGHDK, CDR2 SYGVNS. The CDR3 is CASSEGGLSDEQFF. The CDR3 bases are TGTGCCAGCAGTGAAGGAGGGTTGAGCGATGAGCAGTTCTTC.

This clone was seen a handful of times. V usage is TRBV5-3 and J usage is TRBJ2-7, with 7 bases that match TRBD2. TRBV5-3 is an open reading frame, and its role is uncertain. After removal of 2 bases from V and 4 bases from J, the junction contained 12 bases not matched to a gene. CDR3 length: 16 amino acids. CDR3 nucleotides: TGTGCCAGAAGCTTATGGGGGAGGACTAGTAGGTACGAGCAGTACTTC. Translation gives CARSLWGRTSRYEQYF.

The chain carries TRBV15 and TRBJ2-4; a weak D match, TRBD2 (5 bases). V was shortened by 7 bases and J by 6 bases, with 10 bases between the two germline ends. The CDR3 is 12 amino acids. Germline-derived CDR1 and CDR2 are LNHNV and YYDKDF (reference sequence). CDR3 protein: CATMDGGNIQYF. DNA for the CDR3: TGTGCCACCATGGACGGAGGAAACATTCAGTACTTC.